This record concerns one TCR beta chain sequence. Its matching antigen is unknown. The CDR3 length is 14 residues. Germline V lookup: CDR1 MNHEY, CDR2 SVGAGI. This record comes from a study of T cells expressing NK-cell markers. Study results and caveats: NKG2C+ dominant clonotype frequencies in 6 or 7 donors were roughly 1.0-7.5% of CD8+ T cells.

A 5'RACE template switching approach incorporating UMIs was used to make TCR beta cDNA. TCRdb re-called the 5' RACE reads, yielding one record per CDR3 amino acid sequence without DNA. The sample is made up of a few hundred thousand distinct CDR3 sequences, and the top ten hold around 0.42% of it. The chain is built from TRBV6-5 and TRBJ1-5. Sequencing was performed on blood T cells: a sorted CD56 or NKG2C T cell subset, CD4+ or CD8+ T cells, or bulk PBMC T cells (not recorded which). This clonotype was obtained from a young man in good health. CDR3 in amino acids: CASSYSPINQPQHF.